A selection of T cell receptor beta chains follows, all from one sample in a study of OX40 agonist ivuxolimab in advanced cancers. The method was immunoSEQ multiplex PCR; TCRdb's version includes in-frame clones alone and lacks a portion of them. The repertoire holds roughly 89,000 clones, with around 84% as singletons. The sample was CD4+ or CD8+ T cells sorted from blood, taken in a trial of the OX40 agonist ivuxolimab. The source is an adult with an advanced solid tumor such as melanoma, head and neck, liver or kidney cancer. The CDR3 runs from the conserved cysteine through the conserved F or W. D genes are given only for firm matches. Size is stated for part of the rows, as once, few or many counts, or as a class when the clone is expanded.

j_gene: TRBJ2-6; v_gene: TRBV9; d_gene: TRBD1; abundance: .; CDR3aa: CASSVGTGGDSGANVLTF; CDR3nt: TGTGCCAGCAGCGTAGGGACAGGGGGCGACTCTGGGGCCAACGTCCTGACTTTC
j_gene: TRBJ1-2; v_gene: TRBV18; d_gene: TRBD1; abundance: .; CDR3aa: CASTSGGASSFAHGYTF; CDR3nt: TGTGCCAGCACCTCAGGGGGCGCTTCTAGCTTTGCTCATGGCTACACCTTC
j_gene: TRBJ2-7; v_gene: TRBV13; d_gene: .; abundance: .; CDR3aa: CASSLGARDEQYF; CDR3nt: TGTGCCAGCAGCTTAGGGGCCCGGGACGAGCAGTACTTC
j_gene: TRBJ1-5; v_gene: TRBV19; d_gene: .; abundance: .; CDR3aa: CASTRRESGQPQHF; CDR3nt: TGTGCCAGCACACGTCGGGAATCGGGACAGCCCCAGCATTTT
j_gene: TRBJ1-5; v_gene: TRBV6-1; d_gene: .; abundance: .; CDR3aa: CASSPNGGNQPQHF; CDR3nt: TGTGCCAGCAGTCCGAATGGAGGCAATCAGCCCCAGCATTTT
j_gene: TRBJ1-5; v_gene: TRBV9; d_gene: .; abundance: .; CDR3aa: CASSADWNQPQHF; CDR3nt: TGTGCCAGCAGCGCCGATTGGAATCAGCCCCAGCATTTT
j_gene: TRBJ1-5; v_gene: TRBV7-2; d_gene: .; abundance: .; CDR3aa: CASSLGGWSNQPQHF; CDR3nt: TGTGCCAGCAGCTTAGGTGGATGGAGCAATCAGCCCCAGCATTTT
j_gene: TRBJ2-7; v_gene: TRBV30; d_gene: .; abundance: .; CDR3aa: CAWRPSGTAYEQYF; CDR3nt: TGTGCCTGGAGACCCTCCGGGACCGCCTACGAGCAGTACTTC
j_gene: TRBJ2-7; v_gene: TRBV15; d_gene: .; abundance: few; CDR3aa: CATSPGASYEQYF; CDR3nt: TGTGCCACCAGCCCCGGGGCCTCCTACGAGCAGTACTTC
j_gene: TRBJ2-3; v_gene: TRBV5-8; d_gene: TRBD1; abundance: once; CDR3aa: CASSLGTGGADTQYF; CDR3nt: TGTGCCAGCAGCTTAGGGACAGGGGGCGCCGATACGCAGTATTTT